A single sample gave rise to the 11 T cell receptor beta chains below, sequenced in a study of cytomegalovirus exposure and HLA in healthy donors. The protocol was immunoSEQ multiplex PCR, while the TCRdb copy is restricted to in-frame clones and leaves out a portion. Among under 150,000 clones listed, about nine tenths were seen once. Sequenced input: PBMCs. Receptor source: a man younger than 35 in good health and CMV-seronegative.

The chain links TRBV6-1 to TRBJ1-5; TRBD1 is a possible D gene (6 bases). V was cut by 6 bases and J by 6 bases, with 12 bases left in between. This CDR3 has 13 residues. Germline V lookup: CDR1 MNHNS, CDR2 SASEGT. DNA of the CDR3: TGTGCCAGCAGGGCAGGGGTTGGTCAGCCCCAGCATTTT. This sequence encodes CASRAGVGQPQHF.

V is TRBV6-1 and J is TRBJ1-5; maybe TRBD1 (5 bases). V was trimmed by 3 bases and J by 0 bases, leaving 9 bases between them. CDR3 length: 15 amino acids. CDR1 and CDR2 from the germline V gene are MNHNS and SASEGT. The CDR3, as DNA: TGTGCCAGCAGTGAGGACATTTTTAGCAATCAGCCCCAGCATTTT. Protein product: CASSEDIFSNQPQHF.

The chain has TRBV7-9 and TRBJ2-3; 7 nucleotides match TRBD1. Germline-derived CDR1 and CDR2 are SEHNR and FQNEAQ (reference sequence). The CDR3 is 16 amino acids. The V segment lost 3 bases and the J segment 0 bases; nucleotides outside the gene matches: 6. In nucleotides, the CDR3 is TGTGCCAGCAGCTTGGGCGGACAGGCAAGCACAGATACGCAGTATTTT. Residues: CASSLGGQASTDTQYF.

This chain links TRBV28 with TRBJ1-4, with 7 bases fitting TRBD1. The CDR3 is made up of 16 amino acids. V trimming: 6 bases; J trimming: 0 bases; junction bases outside the gene matches: 7. CDR1 is MDHEN, CDR2 SYDVKM, per germline. The CDR3 nucleotides read TGTGCCAGCAGAACCGGGACAGCGGCAACTAATGAAAAACTGTTTTTT. It encodes CASRTGTAATNEKLFF. Filled out from reference TRBV28 and TRBJ1-4, the complete variable domain reads DVKVTQSSRYLVKRTGEKVFLECVQDMDHENMFWYRQDPGLGLRLIYFSYDVKMKEKGDIPEGYSVSREKKERFSLILESASTNQTSMYLCASRTGTAATNEKLFFGSGTQLSVL.

This chain joins TRBV6-1 and TRBJ2-7; 7 bases are shared with TRBD1. The CDR3 extends over 13 amino acids. CDR1 and CDR2 from the germline V gene are MNHNS and SASEGT. The V segment lost 4 bases and the J segment 3 bases; nucleotides outside the gene matches: 3. The CDR3 region is CASSVDRNYEQYF. DNA for the CDR3: TGTGCCAGCAGTGTGGACAGGAACTACGAGCAGTACTTC.

V and J are TRBV11-2 and TRBJ2-7, with D maybe TRBD1 (5 bases). The germline V gene encodes CDR1 SGHAT and CDR2 FQNNGV. The CDR3 extends over 13 amino acids. Trimming cost V 3 bases and J 3 bases, with 9 bases left between them. In nucleotides, the CDR3 is TGTGCCAGCAGCTTCGACAGCCTCTACGAGCAGTACTTC. It yields the protein CASSFDSLYEQYF.

The V and J genes are TRBV2 and TRBJ2-2; a possible D gene is TRBD2 (5 bases). This CDR3 is 18 amino acids long. Germline-derived CDR1 and CDR2 are SNHLY and FYNNEI. The V end was cut by 11 bases, the J end by 5 bases, with 30 bases between. In nucleotides, the CDR3 is TGTGCCGCCCTTCTCTCGGGAACCCCCTCAGTTCCGACCGGGGAGCTGTTTTTT. Translating gives CAALLSGTPSVPTGELFF.

The genes are TRBV5-1 and TRBJ2-1, with D unclear. Germline assignment: CDR1 SGHRS and CDR2 YFSETQ. There are 14 residues in the CDR3. V was pared by 4 bases and J by 4 bases, with 12 bases between. The chain's CDR3 is CASSVTREYNEQFF. The CDR3 nucleotides read TGCGCCAGCAGCGTAACTCGCGAATACAATGAGCAGTTCTTC.

This clone has a single count. V is TRBV18 and J is TRBJ2-1; D is undetermined. Deletions cut 3 bases from V and 2 bases from J, with 11 bases between. The CDR3 runs 15 residues. Per germline, CDR1 KGHSH and CDR2 LQKENI. CDR3 residues: CASSPPGRPYNEQFF. DNA of the CDR3: TGTGCCAGCTCACCTCCGGGTCGACCCTACAATGAGCAGTTCTTC.

This rearrangement joins TRBV7-2 to TRBJ2-5, with D maybe TRBD2 (6 bases). Between the trimmed V and J ends, which lost 2 bases and 4 bases, there was a span of 11 bases. The CDR3 is 14 residues long. CDR1 and CDR2 (germline): SGHTA, FQGNSA. The chain's CDR3 is CASSLLGGAETQYF. CDR3 DNA: TGTGCCAGCAGCTTATTGGGGGGTGCAGAGACCCAGTACTTC.

This sequence joins TRBV7-6 and TRBJ2-1; TRBD2 matches 8 bases. The CDR3 is made up of 13 amino acids. Per the germline V gene, CDR1 is SGHVS and CDR2 is FNYEAQ. The J segment lost 4 bases and the V segment lost 8 bases, leaving 4 bases of the junction unmatched. The CDR3 here is CASQGLGYNEQFF. The CDR3, as DNA: TGTGCCAGCCAGGGACTAGGATACAATGAGCAGTTCTTC.